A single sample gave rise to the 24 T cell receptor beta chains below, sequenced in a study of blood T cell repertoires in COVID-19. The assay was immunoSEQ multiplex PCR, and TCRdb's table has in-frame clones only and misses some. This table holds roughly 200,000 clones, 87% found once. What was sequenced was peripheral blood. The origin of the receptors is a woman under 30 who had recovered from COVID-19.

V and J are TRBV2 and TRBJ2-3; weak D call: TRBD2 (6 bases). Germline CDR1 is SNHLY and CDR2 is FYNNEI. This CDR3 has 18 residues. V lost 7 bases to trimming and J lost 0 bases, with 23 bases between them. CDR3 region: CASTPGSGYIESTDTQYF. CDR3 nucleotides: TGTGCCAGCACCCCGGGTAGCGGCTATATCGAGAGCACAGATACGCAGTATTTT.

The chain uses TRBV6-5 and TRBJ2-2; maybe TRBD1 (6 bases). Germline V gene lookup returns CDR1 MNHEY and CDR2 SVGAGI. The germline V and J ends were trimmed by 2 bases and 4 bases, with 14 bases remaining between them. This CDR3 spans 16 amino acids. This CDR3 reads CASSYPAGAGTGELFF. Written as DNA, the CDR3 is TGTGCCAGCAGTTACCCCGCAGGGGCGGGCACCGGGGAGCTGTTTTTT.

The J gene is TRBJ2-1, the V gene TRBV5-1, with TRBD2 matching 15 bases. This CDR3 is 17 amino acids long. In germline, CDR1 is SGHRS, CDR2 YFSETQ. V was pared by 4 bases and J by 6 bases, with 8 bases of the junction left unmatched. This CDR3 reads CASSPGLAGGPFNEQFF. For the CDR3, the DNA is TGCGCCAGCAGCCCTGGACTAGCGGGGGGGCCATTCAATGAGCAGTTCTTC. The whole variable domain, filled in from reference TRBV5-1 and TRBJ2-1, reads KAGVTQTPRYLIKTRGQQVTLSCSPISGHRSVSWYQQTPGQGLQFLFEYFSETQRNKGNFPGRFSGRQFSNSRSEMNVSTLELGDSALYLCASSPGLAGGPFNEQFFGPGTRLTVL.

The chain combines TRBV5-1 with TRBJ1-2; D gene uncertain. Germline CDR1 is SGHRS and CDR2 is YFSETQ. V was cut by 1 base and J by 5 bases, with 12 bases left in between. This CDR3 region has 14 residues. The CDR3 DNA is TGCGCCAGCAGCTTGACACCCGGCGGGTATGGCTACACCTTC. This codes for CASSLTPGGYGYTF.

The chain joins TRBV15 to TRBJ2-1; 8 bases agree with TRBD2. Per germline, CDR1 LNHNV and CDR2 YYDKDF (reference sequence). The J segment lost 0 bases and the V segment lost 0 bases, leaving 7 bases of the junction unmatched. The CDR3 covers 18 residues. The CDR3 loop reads CATSRDRAGVGSYNEQFF. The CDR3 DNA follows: TGTGCCACCAGCAGAGATCGAGCGGGGGTGGGCTCCTACAATGAGCAGTTCTTC.

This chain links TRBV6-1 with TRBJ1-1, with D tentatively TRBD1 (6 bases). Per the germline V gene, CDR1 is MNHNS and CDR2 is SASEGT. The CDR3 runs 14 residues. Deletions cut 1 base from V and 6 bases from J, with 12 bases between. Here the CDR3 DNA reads TGTGCCAGCAGTGAAGGGGTCAAGGGGGCTGAAGCTTTCTTT. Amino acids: CASSEGVKGAEAFF.

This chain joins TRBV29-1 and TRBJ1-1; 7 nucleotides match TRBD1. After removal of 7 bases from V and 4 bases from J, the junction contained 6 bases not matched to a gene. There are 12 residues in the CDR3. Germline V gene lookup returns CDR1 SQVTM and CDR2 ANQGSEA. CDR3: CSGGQRGTEAFF. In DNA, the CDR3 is TGCAGCGGGGGACAGCGGGGCACTGAAGCTTTCTTT.

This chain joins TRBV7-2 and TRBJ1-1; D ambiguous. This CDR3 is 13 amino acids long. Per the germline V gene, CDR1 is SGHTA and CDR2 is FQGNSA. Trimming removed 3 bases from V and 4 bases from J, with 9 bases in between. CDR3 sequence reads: CASSFGPGTEAFF. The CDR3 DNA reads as TGTGCCAGCAGCTTTGGGCCCGGCACTGAAGCTTTCTTT.

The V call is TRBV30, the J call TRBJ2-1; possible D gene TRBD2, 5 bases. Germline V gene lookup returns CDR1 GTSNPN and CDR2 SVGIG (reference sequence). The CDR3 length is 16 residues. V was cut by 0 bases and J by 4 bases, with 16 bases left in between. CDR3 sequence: CAWSVRLAHGYNEQFF. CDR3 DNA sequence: TGTGCCTGGAGTGTACGGCTAGCCCACGGGTACAATGAGCAGTTCTTC.

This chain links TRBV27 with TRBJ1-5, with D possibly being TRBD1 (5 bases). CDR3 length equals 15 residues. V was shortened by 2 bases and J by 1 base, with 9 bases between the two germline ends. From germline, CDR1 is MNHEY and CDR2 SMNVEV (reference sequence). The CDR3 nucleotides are TGTGCCAGCAGTTTAGAAGGGGTAAGCAATCAGCCCCAGCATTTT. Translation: CASSLEGVSNQPQHF.

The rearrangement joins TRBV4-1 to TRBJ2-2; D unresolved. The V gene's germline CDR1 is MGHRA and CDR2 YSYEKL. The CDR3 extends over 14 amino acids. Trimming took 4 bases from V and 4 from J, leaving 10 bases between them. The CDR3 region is CASSLADTTGELFF. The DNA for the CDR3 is TGCGCCAGCAGCCTGGCGGATACCACCGGGGAGCTGTTTTTT.

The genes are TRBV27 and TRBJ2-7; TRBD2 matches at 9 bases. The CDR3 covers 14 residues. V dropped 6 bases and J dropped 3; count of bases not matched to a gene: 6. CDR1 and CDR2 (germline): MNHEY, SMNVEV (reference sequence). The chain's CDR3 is CASRPETSGYEQYV. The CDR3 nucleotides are TGTGCCAGCAGGCCAGAGACTAGCGGCTACGAGCAGTACGTC.

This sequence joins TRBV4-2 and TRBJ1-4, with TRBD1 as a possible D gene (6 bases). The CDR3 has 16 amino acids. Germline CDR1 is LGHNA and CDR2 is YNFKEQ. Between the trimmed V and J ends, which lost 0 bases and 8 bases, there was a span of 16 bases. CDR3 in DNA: TGTGCCAGCAGCCAAGAAACGGGCGCCAGGGGAGAAAAACTGTTTTTT. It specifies CASSQETGARGEKLFF.

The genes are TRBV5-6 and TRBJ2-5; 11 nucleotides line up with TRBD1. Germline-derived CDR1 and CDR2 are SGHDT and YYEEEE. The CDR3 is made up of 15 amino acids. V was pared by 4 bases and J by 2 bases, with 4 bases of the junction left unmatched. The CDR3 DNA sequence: TGTGCCAGCAGCAAGGACAGGGGGCGTCAAGAGACCCAGTACTTC. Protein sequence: CASSKDRGRQETQYF.

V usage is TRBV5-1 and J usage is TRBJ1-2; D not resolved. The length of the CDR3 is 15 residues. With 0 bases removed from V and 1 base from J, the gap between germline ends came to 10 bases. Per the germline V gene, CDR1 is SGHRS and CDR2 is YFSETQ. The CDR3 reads CASSLEAASNYGYTF. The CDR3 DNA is TGCGCCAGCAGCTTGGAGGCAGCTAGTAACTATGGCTACACCTTC.

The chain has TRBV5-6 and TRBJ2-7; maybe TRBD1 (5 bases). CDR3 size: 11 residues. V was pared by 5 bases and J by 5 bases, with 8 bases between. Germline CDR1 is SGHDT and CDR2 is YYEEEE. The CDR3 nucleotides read TGTGCCAGCAGGGGGCAGGACGAGCAGTACTTC. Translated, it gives CASRGQDEQYF.

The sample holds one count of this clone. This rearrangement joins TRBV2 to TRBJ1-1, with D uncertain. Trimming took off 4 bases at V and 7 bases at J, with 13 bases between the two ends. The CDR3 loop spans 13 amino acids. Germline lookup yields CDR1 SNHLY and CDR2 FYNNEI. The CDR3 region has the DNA TGTGCCAGCAGTGTTTTCACGCTGAGTGAAGCTTTCTTT. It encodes CASSVFTLSEAFF.

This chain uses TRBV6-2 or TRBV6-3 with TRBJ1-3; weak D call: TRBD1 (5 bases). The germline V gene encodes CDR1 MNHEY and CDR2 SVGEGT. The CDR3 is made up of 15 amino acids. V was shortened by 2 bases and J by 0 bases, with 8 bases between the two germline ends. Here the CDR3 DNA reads TGTGCCAGCAGTTACGACAGCTACTCTGGAAACACCATATATTTT. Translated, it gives CASSYDSYSGNTIYF.

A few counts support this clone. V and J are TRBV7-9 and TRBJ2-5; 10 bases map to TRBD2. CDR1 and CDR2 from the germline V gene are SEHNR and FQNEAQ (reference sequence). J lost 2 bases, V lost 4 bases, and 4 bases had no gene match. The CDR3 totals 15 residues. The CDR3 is CASSSSGGVQETQYF. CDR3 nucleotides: TGTGCCAGCAGCTCTAGCGGGGGTGTTCAAGAGACCCAGTACTTC.

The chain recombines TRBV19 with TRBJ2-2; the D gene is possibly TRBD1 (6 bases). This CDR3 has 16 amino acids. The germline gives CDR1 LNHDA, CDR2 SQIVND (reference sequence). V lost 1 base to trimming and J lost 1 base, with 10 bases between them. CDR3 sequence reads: CASSIAPGQNTGELFF. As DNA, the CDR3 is TGTGCCAGTAGTATAGCCCCGGGACAGAACACCGGGGAGCTGTTTTTT.

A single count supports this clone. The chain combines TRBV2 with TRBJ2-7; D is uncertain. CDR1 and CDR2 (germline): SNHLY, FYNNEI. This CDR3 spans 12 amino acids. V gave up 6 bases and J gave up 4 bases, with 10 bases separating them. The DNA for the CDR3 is TGTGCCAGCAGGGCAGATCAATACGAGCAGTACGTC. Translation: CASRADQYEQYV.

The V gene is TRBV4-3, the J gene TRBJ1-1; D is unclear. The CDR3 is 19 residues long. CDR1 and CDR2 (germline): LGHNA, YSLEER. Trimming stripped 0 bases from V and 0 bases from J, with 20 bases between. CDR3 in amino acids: CASSQDATQPELMNTEAFF. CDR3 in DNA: TGCGCCAGCAGCCAAGATGCCACACAGCCCGAGCTTATGAACACTGAAGCTTTCTTT.

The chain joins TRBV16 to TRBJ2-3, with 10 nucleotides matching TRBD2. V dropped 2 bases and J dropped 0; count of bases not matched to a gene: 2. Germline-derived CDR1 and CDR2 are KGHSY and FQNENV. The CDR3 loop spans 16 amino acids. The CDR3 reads CASSQGLADSTDTQYF. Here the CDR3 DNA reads TGTGCCAGCAGCCAAGGACTAGCGGACAGCACAGATACGCAGTATTTT.

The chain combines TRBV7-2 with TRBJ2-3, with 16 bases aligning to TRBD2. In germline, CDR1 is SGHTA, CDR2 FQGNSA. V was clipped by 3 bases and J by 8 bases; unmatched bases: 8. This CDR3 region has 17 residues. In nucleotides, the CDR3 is TGTGCCAGCAGCTTCTGGGGACTAGCGGGGGGGCTTGGTACGCAGTATTTT. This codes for CASSFWGLAGGLGTQYF.